This T cell receptor (beta chain) is from a study of blood T cell repertoires in COVID-19. This clone came up a few times. Libraries were prepared by immunoSEQ multiplex PCR; TCRdb keeps only in-frame clonotypes and omits some of them. The table shows tens of thousands of clones, with around four fifths occurring only once. The CDR3 covers 15 residues. Per the germline V gene, CDR1 is ENHRY and CDR2 is SYGVKD. Losses at the gene ends were 6 bases for V and 5 bases for J; bases not matched to a gene: 5. The sample was peripheral blood. The chain has TRBV10-3 and TRBJ1-6; 9 nucleotides agree with TRBD1. This clonotype was sampled from a human donor in a cohort sampled during active COVID-19. The CDR3 DNA reads TGTGCCATCAGGGGGACAGGGTTGGATAATTCACCCCTCCACTTT. Its translation is CAIRGTGLDNSPLHF.